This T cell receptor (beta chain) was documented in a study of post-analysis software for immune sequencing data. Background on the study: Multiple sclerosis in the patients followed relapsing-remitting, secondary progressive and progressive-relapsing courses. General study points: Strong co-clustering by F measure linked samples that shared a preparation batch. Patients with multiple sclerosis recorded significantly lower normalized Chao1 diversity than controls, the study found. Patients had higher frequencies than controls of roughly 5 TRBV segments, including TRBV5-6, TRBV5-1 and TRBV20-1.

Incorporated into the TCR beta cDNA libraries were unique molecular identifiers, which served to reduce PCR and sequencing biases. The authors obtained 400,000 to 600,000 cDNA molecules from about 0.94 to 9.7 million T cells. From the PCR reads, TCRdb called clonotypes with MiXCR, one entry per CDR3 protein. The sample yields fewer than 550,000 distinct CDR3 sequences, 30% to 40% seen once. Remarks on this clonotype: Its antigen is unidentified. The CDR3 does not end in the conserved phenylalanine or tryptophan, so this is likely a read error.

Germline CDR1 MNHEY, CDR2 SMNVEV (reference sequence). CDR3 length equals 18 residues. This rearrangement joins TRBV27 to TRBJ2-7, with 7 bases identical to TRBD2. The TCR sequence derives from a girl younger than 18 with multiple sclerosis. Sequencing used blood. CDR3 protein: CAGRRPGRDDLGGYEQYC. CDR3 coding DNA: TGTGCCGGCAGACGCCCAGGCAGGGATGATTTGGGGGGGTACGAGCAGTACTGC.